Listed below are T cell receptor beta chains from one sample, sequenced in a study of T cell changes during pregnancy in multiple sclerosis. Measured with immunoSEQ multiplex PCR; TCRdb has only the in-frame clones, and not every one. The sample includes approximately 93,000 clones, approximately 90% seen only once; the top ten take about 0.91%. The sample consisted of peripheral blood, taken before pregnancy. These receptors were obtained from a female donor with multiple sclerosis, enrolled in a pregnancy study. Each CDR3 is given with its conserved first and last residue. The D gene is left open where the match is weak. Some rows mark clone size as missing; the rest say once, few, many or name a class of expanded clone.

>TRBV13|TRBD1|TRBJ1-3|NA
TGTGCCAGCAGCCTCGGACAGGGGGCGCAGGGAAACACCATATATTTT
CASSLGQGAQGNTIYF
>TRBV21-1|NA|TRBJ2-3|NA
TGTGCCAGCACCACGGACAGGGTCGCAACAGATACGCAGTATTTT
CASTTDRVATDTQYF
>TRBV2|NA|TRBJ2-7|NA
TGTGCCAGCTCAATCAGGAGCCAGGGCTCCTACGAGCAGTACTTC
CASSIRSQGSYEQYF
>TRBV6-6|NA|TRBJ2-7|NA
TGTGCCAGCAGTCGATCCCCGGGGACTGCATCCTACGAGCAGTACTTC
CASSRSPGTASYEQYF
>TRBV27|NA|TRBJ2-7|NA
TGTGCCAGCAGTTTAGAGGGAATGGGCTACGAGCAGTACTTC
CASSLEGMGYEQYF
>TRBV19|NA|TRBJ1-1|few
TGTGCCAGTAGAGTCCCTGGAGCGAACACTGAAGCTTTCTTT
CASRVPGANTEAFF
>TRBV25-1|TRBD1|TRBJ2-7|NA
TGTGCCAGCAGTGCATTCAGGGGGCAGAGTGACGAGCAGTACTTC
CASSAFRGQSDEQYF
>TRBV14|NA|TRBJ2-7|NA
TGTGCCAGCAGCCAAGTTCAGGGATCCTACGAGCAGTACTTC
CASSQVQGSYEQYF
>TRBV7-3|TRBD2|TRBJ2-4|NA
TGTGCCAGCAGCTTCCGGATAGCGGGAGAAAGGGCCAAAAACATTCAGTACTTC
CASSFRIAGERAKNIQYF
>TRBV28|TRBD1|TRBJ1-2|once
TGTGCCAGCAGTCGGACAGGGTTTTTTAAGGGTGGCTACACCTTC
CASSRTGFFKGGYTF
>TRBV27|NA|TRBJ2-2|NA
TGTGCCCCACAGGGGGGGCCCTACACCGGGGAGCTGTTTTTT
CAPQGGPYTGELFF
>TRBV9|TRBD2|TRBJ2-3|NA
TGTGCCAGCAGCGTGGGGCTAGCGGGTACAGATACGCAGTATTTT
CASSVGLAGTDTQYF
>TRBV5-1|NA|TRBJ1-1|once
TGCGCCAGCAGCTTGGCGGTTGGGGGGTCTGAAGCTTTCTTT
CASSLAVGGSEAFF
>TRBV7-9|NA|TRBJ1-1|NA
TGTGCCAGCACCTCAGGCTGGGGGCGCATGGACACTGAAGCTTTCTTT
CASTSGWGRMDTEAFF
>TRBV11-2|NA|TRBJ2-1|NA
TGTGCCAGCAGCCCGGACAATGAGCAGTTCTTC
CASSPDNEQFF
>TRBV7-9|TRBD1|TRBJ2-1|NA
TGTGCCAGCAGCTTAGGGACAGGGGGCGCTGAGCAGTTCTTC
CASSLGTGGAEQFF
>TRBV27|TRBD1|TRBJ2-7|NA
TGTGCCAGCAGTTTACCCCTGCGACAGGGGGGGTTTTACGAGCAGTACTTC
CASSLPLRQGGFYEQYF
>TRBV4-3|NA|TRBJ1-3|NA
TGCGCCAGCAGCCAAGATCGGTGGGGAAACACCATATATTTT
CASSQDRWGNTIYF
>TRBV7-6|TRBD2|TRBJ2-5|NA
TGTGCCAGCAGCTTGGGACTAGCGGGGGCCCTCCGCAAAGAGACCCAGTACTTC
CASSLGLAGALRKETQYF
>TRBV19|TRBD1|TRBJ1-5|NA
TGTGCCAGTAGGTCAGGGGGTAAGTGGAATCAGCCCCAGCATTTT
CASRSGGKWNQPQHF
>TRBV9|NA|TRBJ2-7|NA
TGTGCCAACTCCGAAAAACGCCCCTACGAGCAGTACTTC
CANSEKRPYEQYF
>TRBV6-5|TRBD2|TRBJ2-3|NA
TGTGCCAGCAGTTCCTTAACTAGCGGGGGGTCAGATACGCAGTATTTT
CASSSLTSGGSDTQYF
>TRBV19|NA|TRBJ1-4|NA
TGTGCCAGTAGGGCCCGTGGCGAAAAACTGTTTTTT
CASRARGEKLFF
>TRBV5-1|NA|TRBJ2-2|NA
TGCGCCAGCAGCTTTGGAGACACCGGGGAGCTGTTTTTT
CASSFGDTGELFF